This TCR beta chain derives from a study of T cells in Graves' hyperthyroidism and ophthalmopathy. Study details: At the time of initial diagnosis and before any treatment, peripheral blood was collected.

V was cut by 0 bases and J by 5 bases, with 11 bases left in between. There are 15 residues in the CDR3. Germline values: CDR1 SGHRS, CDR2 YFSETQ. This clonotype has a count of ten or more. Researchers took RNA transcripts and amplified the TCR beta CDR3 regions from them. HTBI primers were used for first-round RT-PCR of the TCR CDR3. In TCRdb, the multiplex PCR reads were re-called with MiXCR into one record per CDR3 protein. The sample shows around 520,000 distinct CDR3 sequences, around 15% of them seen only once. Stable Graves' hyperthyroidism denoted no ophthalmopathy progression over 18 months. From more than 8 ml of fresh peripheral blood, PBMCs were isolated.

Sequencing input: blood. The receptor comes from a woman between 40 and 50 years old with Graves' hyperthyroidism. This rearrangement joins TRBV5-1 to TRBJ1-4, with D tentatively TRBD1 (5 bases). The CDR3 region is CASSLAGGVNEKLFF. CDR3 DNA sequence: TGCGCCAGCAGCTTGGCCGGAGGGGTAAATGAAAAACTGTTTTTT.